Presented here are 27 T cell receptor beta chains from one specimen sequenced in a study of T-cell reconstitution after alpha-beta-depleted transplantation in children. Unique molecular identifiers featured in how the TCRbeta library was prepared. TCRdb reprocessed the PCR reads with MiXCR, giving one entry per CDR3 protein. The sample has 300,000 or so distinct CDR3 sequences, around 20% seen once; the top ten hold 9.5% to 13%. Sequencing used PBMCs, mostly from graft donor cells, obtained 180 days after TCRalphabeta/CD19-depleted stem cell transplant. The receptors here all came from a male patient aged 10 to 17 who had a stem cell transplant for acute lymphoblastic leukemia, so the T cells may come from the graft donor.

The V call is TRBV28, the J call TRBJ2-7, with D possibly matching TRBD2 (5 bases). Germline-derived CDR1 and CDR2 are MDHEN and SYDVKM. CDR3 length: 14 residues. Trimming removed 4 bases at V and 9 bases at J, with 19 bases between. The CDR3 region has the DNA TGTGCCAGCAGTTCGGGGATAGGGAAGGTAGGGCAGTACTTC. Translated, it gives CASSSGIGKVGQYF.

This CDR3 reads CSAAETGWDTEAFF. The DNA of the CDR3 is TGCAGTGCTGCCGAGACAGGTTGGGACACTGAAGCTTTCTTT. The chain combines TRBV20-1 with TRBJ1-1; possibly TRBD1 for D (6 bases). The germline V gene encodes CDR1 DFQATT and CDR2 SNEGSKA (reference sequence). This CDR3 has 14 amino acids. Deletions cut 5 bases from V and 3 bases from J, with 16 bases between.

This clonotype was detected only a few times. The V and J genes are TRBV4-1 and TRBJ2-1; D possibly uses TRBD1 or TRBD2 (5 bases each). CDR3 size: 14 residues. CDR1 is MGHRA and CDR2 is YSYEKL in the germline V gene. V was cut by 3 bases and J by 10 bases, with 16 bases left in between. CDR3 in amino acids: CASSQPGDLIEQFF. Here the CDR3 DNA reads TGCGCCAGCAGCCAGCCTGGGGACCTCATCGAGCAGTTCTTC.

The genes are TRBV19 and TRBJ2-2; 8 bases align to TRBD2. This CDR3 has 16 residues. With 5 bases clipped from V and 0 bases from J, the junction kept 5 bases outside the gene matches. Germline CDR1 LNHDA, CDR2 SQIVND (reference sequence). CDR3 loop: CASSQPGGPNTGELFF. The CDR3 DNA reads TGTGCCAGTAGTCAACCGGGAGGGCCGAACACCGGGGAGCTGTTTTTT.

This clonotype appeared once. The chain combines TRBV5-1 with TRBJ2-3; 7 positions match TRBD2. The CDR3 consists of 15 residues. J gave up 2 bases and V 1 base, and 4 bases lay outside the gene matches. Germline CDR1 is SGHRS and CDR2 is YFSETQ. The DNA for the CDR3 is TGCGCCAGCAGCTTGAGGGGACTATACACAGATACGCAGTATTTT. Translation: CASSLRGLYTDTQYF.

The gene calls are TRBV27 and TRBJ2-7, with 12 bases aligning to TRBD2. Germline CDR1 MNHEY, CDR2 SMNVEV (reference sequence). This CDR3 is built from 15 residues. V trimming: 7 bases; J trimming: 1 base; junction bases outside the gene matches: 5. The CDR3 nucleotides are TGTGCCAGCAAGGGACTAGCGGGTAATTCCTACGAGCAGTACTTC. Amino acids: CASKGLAGNSYEQYF.

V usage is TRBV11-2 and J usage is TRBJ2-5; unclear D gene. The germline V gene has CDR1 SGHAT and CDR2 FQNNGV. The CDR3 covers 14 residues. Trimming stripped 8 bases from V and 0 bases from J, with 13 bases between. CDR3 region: CASGRRPDQETQYF. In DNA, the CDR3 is TGTGCCAGCGGACGGCGGCCGGACCAAGAGACCCAGTACTTC.

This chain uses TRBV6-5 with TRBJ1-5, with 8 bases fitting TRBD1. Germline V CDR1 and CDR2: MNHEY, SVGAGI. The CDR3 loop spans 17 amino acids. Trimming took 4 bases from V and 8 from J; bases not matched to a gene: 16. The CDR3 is CASSWRAGGFLREPQHF. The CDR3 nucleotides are TGTGCCAGCAGTTGGCGGGCAGGGGGCTTTTTGAGGGAGCCCCAGCATTTT.

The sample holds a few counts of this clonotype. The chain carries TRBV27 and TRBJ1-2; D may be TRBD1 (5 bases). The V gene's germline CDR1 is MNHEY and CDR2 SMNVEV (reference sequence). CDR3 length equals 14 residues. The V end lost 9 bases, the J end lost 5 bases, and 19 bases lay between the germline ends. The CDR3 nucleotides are TGTGCCAGTTTGGGTTACAGGACCTCTTATGGCTACACCTTC. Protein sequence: CASLGYRTSYGYTF.

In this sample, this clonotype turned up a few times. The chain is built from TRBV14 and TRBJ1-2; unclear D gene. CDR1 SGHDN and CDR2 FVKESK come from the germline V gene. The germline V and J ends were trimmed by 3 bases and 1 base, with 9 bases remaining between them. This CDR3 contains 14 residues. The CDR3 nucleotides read TGTGCCAGCAGCCAGCGGCCCCTTAACTATGGCTACACCTTC. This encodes CASSQRPLNYGYTF.

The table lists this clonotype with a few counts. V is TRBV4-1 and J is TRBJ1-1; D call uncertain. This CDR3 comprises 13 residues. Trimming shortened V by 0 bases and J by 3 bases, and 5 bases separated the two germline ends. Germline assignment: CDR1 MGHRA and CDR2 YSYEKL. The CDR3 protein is CASSQDLDTEAFF. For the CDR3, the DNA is TGCGCCAGCAGCCAAGATCTCGACACTGAAGCTTTCTTT.

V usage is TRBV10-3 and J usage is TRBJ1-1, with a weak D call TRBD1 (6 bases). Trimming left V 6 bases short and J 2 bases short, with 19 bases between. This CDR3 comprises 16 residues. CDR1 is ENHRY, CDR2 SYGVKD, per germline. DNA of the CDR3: TGTGCCATCAGAACCACAGGGAGGGGTACAAACACTGAAGCTTTCTTT. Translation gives CAIRTTGRGTNTEAFF.

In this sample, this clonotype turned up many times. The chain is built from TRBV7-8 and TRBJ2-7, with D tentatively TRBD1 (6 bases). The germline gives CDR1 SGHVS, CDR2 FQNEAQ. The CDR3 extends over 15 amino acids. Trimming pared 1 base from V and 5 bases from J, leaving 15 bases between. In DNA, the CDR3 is TGTGCCAGCAGCTTAGGGGGGACATATACTGACGAGCAGTACTTC. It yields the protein CASSLGGTYTDEQYF.

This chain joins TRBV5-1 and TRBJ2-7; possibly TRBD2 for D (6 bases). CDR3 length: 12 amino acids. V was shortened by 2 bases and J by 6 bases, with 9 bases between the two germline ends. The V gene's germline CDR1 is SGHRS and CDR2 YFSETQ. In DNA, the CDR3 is TGCGCCAGCAGCTTCGAGGGAGGCGAGCAGTACTTC. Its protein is CASSFEGGEQYF.

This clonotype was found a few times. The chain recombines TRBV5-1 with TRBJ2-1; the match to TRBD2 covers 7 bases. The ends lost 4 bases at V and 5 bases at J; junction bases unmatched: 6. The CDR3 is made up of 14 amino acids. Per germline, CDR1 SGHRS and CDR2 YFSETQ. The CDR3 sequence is CASSPSGPNNEQFF. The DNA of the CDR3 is TGCGCCAGCAGCCCTAGCGGTCCGAACAATGAGCAGTTCTTC.

CDR3 amino acids: CSASPLRGRGYTF. The DNA for the CDR3 is TGCAGTGCTAGCCCTCTGAGGGGAAGAGGCTACACCTTC. The chain uses TRBV20-1 and TRBJ1-2, with a possible D match to TRBD1 (5 bases). Trimming took off 3 bases at V and 8 bases at J, with 16 bases between the two ends. The CDR3 sequence is 13 residues long. Germline values: CDR1 DFQATT, CDR2 SNEGSKA (reference sequence).

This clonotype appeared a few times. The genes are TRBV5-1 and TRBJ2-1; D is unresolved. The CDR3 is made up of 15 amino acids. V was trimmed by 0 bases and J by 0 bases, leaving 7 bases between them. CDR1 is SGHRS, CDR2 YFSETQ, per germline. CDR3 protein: CASSLGRYSYNEQFF. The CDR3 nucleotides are TGCGCCAGCAGCTTGGGCCGGTACTCCTACAATGAGCAGTTCTTC.

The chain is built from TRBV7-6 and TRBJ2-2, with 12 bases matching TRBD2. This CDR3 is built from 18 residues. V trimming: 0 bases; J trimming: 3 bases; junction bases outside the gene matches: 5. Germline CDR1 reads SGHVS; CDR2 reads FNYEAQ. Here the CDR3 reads CASSLAASGRADTGELFF. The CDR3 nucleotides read TGTGCCAGCAGCTTAGCTGCTAGCGGGAGGGCCGACACCGGGGAGCTGTTTTTT.

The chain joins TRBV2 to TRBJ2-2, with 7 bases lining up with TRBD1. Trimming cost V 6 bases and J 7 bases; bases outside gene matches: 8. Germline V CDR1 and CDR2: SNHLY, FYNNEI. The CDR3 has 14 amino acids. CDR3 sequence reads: CASRAGQAHGELFF. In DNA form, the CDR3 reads TGTGCCAGCAGGGCTGGACAGGCACACGGGGAGCTGTTTTTT.

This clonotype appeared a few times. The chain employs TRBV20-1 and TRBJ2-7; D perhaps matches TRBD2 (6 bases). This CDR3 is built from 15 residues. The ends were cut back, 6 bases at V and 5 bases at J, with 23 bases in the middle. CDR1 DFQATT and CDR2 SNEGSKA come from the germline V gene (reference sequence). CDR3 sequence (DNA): TGCAGTGCCGAAGGGACTGGCCCGGTGAGGAACGAGCAGTACTTC. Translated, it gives CSAEGTGPVRNEQYF.

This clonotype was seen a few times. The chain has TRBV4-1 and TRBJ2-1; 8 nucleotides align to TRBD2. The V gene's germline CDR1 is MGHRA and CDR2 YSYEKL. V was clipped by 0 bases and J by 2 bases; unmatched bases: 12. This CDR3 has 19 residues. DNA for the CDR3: TGCGCCAGCAGCCAAGATCTCTCTTTTCTAGCGGGCGCCTACAATGAGCAGTTCTTC. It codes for CASSQDLSFLAGAYNEQFF.

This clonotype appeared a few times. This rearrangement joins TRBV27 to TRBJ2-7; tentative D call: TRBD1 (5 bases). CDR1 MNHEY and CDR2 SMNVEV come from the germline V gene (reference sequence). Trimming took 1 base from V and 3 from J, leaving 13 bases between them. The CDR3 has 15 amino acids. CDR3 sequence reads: CASSLLGFRGYEQYF. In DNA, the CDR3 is TGTGCCAGCAGTTTATTAGGCTTTAGGGGCTACGAGCAGTACTTC.

This chain's CDR3 is CASSSSSGRAVETQYF. Here the CDR3 DNA reads TGTGCCAGCAGCTCCTCTAGCGGGAGGGCCGTGGAGACCCAGTACTTC. V and J are TRBV11-1 and TRBJ2-5, with 12 bases that match TRBD2. This CDR3 has 16 amino acids. V shed 4 bases and J 5 bases; nucleotides not matched to a gene: 8. Germline CDR1 reads SGHAT; CDR2 reads FQDESV (reference sequence).

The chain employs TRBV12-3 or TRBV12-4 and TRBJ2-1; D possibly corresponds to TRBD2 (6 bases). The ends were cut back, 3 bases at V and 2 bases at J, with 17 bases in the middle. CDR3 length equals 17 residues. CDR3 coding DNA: TGTGCCAGCAGTTTGCGGGGAATCCGGGCCACCTACAATGAGCAGTTCTTC. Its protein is CASSLRGIRATYNEQFF.

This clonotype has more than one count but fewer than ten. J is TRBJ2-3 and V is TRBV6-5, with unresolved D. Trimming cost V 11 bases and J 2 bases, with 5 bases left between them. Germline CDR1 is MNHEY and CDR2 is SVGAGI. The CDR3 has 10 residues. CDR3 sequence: CARNTDTQYF. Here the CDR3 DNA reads TGTGCCCGGAACACAGATACGCAGTATTTT.

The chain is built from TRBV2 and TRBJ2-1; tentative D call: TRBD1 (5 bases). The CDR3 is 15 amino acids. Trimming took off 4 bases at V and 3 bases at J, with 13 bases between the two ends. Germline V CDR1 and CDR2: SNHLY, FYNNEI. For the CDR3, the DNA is TGTGCCAGCAGTGTTCAGGACACCTACTACAATGAGCAGTTCTTC. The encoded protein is CASSVQDTYYNEQFF.

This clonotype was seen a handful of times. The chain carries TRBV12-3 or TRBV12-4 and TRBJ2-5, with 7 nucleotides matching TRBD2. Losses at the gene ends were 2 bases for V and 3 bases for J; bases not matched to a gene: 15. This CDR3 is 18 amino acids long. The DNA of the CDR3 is TGTGCCAGCAGTTTATTCCGGACGCTGGTACTAGCGAAAGAGACCCAGTACTTC. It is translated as CASSLFRTLVLAKETQYF.